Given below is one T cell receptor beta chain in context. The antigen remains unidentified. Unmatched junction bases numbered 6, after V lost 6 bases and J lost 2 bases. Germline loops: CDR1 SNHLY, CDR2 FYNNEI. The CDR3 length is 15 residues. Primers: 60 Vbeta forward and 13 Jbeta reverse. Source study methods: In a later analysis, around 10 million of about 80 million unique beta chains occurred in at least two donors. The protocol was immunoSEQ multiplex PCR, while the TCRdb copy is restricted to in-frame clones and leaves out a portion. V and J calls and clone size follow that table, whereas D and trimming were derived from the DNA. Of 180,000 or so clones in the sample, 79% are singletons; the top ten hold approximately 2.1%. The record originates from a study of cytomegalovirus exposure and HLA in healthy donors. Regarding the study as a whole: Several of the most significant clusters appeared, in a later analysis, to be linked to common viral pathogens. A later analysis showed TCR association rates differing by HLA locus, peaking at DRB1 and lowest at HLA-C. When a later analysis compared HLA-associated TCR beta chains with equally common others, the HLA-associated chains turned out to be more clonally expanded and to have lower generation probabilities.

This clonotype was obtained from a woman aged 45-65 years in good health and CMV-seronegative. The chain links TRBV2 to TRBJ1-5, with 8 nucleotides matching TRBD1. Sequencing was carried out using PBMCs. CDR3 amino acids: CASSPRGLGNQPQHF. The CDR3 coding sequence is TGTGCCAGCAGCCCCAGGGGGCTCGGCAATCAGCCCCAGCATTTT.